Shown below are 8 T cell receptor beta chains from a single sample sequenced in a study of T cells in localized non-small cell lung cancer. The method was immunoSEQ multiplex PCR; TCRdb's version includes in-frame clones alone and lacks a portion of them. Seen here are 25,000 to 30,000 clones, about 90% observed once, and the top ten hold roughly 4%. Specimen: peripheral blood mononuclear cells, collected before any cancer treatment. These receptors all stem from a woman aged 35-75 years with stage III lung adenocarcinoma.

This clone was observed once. In DNA, the CDR3 is TGTGCCAGCAGCTTTGGCCCATCGAACACCGGGGAGCTGTTTTTT. This encodes CASSFGPSNTGELFF. The chain combines TRBV7-9 with TRBJ2-2; D unresolved. The V end was cut by 3 bases, the J end by 0 bases, with 8 bases between. This CDR3 spans 15 amino acids. CDR1 is SEHNR and CDR2 is FQNEAQ in the germline V gene (reference sequence).

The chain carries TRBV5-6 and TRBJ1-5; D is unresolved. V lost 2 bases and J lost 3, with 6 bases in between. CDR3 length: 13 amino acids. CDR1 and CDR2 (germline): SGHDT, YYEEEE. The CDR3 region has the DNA TGTGCCAGCAGCTTCGGGGACAATCAGCCCCAGCATTTT. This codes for CASSFGDNQPQHF. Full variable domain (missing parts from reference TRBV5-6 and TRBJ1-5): DAGVTQSPTHLIKTRGQQVTLRCSPKSGHDTVSWYQQALGQGPQFIFQYYEEEERQRGNFPDRFSGHQFPNYSSELNVNALLLGDSALYLCASSFGDNQPQHFGDGTRLSIL.

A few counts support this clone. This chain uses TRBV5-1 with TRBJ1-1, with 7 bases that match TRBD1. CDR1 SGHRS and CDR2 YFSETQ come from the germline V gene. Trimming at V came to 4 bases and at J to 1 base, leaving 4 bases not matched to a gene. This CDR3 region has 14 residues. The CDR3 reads CASSGGQPNTEAFF. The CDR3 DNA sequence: TGCGCCAGCAGCGGGGGACAGCCGAACACTGAAGCTTTCTTT.

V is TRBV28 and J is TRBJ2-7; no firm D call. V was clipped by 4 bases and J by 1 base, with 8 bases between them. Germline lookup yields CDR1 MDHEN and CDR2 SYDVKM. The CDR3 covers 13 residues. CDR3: CASSSLRSYEQYF. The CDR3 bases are TGTGCCAGCAGTTCTTTGAGGTCCTACGAGCAGTACTTC. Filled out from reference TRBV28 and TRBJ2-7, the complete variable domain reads DVKVTQSSRYLVKRTGEKVFLECVQDMDHENMFWYRQDPGLGLRLIYFSYDVKMKEKGDIPEGYSVSREKKERFSLILESASTNQTSMYLCASSSLRSYEQYFGPGTRLTVT.

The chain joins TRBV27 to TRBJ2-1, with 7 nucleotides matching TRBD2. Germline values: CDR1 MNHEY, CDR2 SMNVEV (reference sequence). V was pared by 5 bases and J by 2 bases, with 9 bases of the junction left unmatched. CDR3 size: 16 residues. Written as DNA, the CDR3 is TGTGCCAGCAGTCCGCCACTAGCGCGTACCTACAATGAGCAGTTCTTC. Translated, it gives CASSPPLARTYNEQFF.

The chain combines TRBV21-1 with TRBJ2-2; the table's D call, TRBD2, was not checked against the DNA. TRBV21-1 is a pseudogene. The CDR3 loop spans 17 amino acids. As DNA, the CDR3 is TGTGCCAGCAGCAAAGTGAAGAGACTAGCGAGGACCGGGGAGCTGTTTTTT. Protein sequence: CASSKVKRLARTGELFF.

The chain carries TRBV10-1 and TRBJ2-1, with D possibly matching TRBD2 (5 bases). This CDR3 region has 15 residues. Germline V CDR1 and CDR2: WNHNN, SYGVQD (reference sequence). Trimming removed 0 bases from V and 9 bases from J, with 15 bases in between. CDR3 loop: CASSESRAPRGEQFF. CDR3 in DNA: TGCGCCAGCAGTGAGTCGAGGGCCCCCCGAGGTGAGCAGTTCTTC.

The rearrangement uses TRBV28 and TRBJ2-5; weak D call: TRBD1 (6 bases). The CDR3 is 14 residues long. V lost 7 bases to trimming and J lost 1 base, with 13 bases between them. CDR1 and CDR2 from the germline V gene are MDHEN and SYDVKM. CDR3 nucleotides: TGTGCCAGCACCCACAGGGTAGCCCAAGAGACCCAGTACTTC. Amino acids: CASTHRVAQETQYF.